The 15 T cell receptor beta chains in this list originate from one sample, sequenced in a study of T cell clonotyping in hematopoietic cell transplantation. The repertoire was sequenced with immunoSEQ multiplex PCR; TCRdb's copy has only in-frame clones and lacks some. Of approximately 50,000 clones listed, approximately 84% are singletons. Indicated time point: recipient sample about 28 days before transplant, after cytoreduction. Source: peripheral blood mononuclear cells, taken before stem cell transplant. The receptors here all came from a man between 60 and 75 years old with biphenotypic leukemia. Some clones in this sample may be carry-over from other donors' samples.

This clone was detected once. J is TRBJ2-2 and V is TRBV6-5; D is possibly TRBD2 (5 bases). V was trimmed by 6 bases and J by 2 bases, leaving 13 bases between them. The germline V gene has CDR1 MNHEY and CDR2 SVGAGI. The CDR3 is 15 residues long. CDR3 sequence: CASSHNRENTGELFF. CDR3 DNA sequence: TGTGCCAGCAGCCATAACCGGGAAAACACCGGGGAGCTGTTTTTT.

In this sample, this clone turned up a few times. The chain combines TRBV2 with TRBJ2-7; the D is unclear. The germline V gene has CDR1 SNHLY and CDR2 FYNNEI. The CDR3 spans 14 residues. V was trimmed by 8 bases and J by 0 bases, leaving 14 bases between them. The CDR3 DNA reads TGTGCCAGCTTCTCAAGGGCGGTCTCCTACGAGCAGTACTTC. Amino acid sequence: CASFSRAVSYEQYF.

This clone came up a few times. J is TRBJ1-1 and V is TRBV2, with D maybe TRBD1 (6 bases). The CDR3 covers 13 residues. Germline V gene sequence: CDR1 SNHLY, CDR2 FYNNEI. Trimming removed 5 bases from V and 6 bases from J, with 13 bases in between. CDR3 nucleotides: TGTGCCAGCAGTCCGACGGGACAAGCTGAAGCTTTCTTT. It is translated as CASSPTGQAEAFF.

The chain uses TRBV7-2 and TRBJ2-6; D is unresolved. The CDR3 length is 18 residues. Germline V lookup: CDR1 SGHTA, CDR2 FQGNSA. V lost 1 base and J lost 0, with 13 bases in between. The DNA for the CDR3 is TGTGCCAGCAGCTTAGAAAAGCGCAGGTACTCTGGGGCCAACGTCCTGACTTTC. It encodes CASSLEKRRYSGANVLTF.

The rearrangement links TRBV2 to TRBJ2-5; 9 nucleotides align to TRBD2. The CDR3 is 15 residues long. Germline V gene lookup returns CDR1 SNHLY and CDR2 FYNNEI. V dropped 4 bases and J dropped 4; count of bases not matched to a gene: 7. The CDR3 is CASSVPAGGGETQYF. Here the CDR3 DNA reads TGTGCCAGCAGTGTACCAGCGGGAGGAGGAGAGACCCAGTACTTC.

V usage is TRBV11-2 and J usage is TRBJ2-1; TRBD1 or TRBD2 may be the D gene (5 bases each). CDR3 length: 15 residues. V lost 4 bases to trimming and J lost 6 bases, with 16 bases between them. Germline values: CDR1 SGHAT, CDR2 FQNNGV. CDR3 sequence: CASSSRPGTGNEQFF. The CDR3 DNA follows: TGTGCCAGCAGCTCCCGTCCCGGGACCGGCAATGAGCAGTTCTTC.

This chain links TRBV2 with TRBJ2-1; TRBD2 agrees at 8 bases. V trimming: 1 base; J trimming: 9 bases; junction bases outside the gene matches: 14. The CDR3 is made up of 17 amino acids. CDR1 and CDR2 (germline): SNHLY, FYNNEI. The CDR3 region is CASSEGWAGGVSREQFF. CDR3 nucleotide sequence: TGTGCCAGCAGTGAAGGTTGGGCGGGAGGAGTAAGTCGTGAGCAGTTCTTC.

V gene TRBV29-1 combines with J gene TRBJ2-7; D could derive from TRBD1 or TRBD2 (5 bases each). The CDR3 extends over 14 amino acids. Germline assignment: CDR1 SQVTM and CDR2 ANQGSEA. Trimming stripped 7 bases from V and 2 bases from J, with 18 bases between. CDR3 residues: CSADHRDGTYEQYF. The DNA of the CDR3 is TGCAGCGCCGACCACCGGGACGGTACCTACGAGCAGTACTTC.

The CDR3 spells CASSPGTGFEKLFF. For the CDR3, the DNA is TGTGCCAGCAGCCCCGGGACAGGGTTCGAAAAACTGTTTTTT. The rearrangement uses TRBV7-2 and TRBJ1-4; 9 bases map to TRBD1. Germline V gene lookup returns CDR1 SGHTA and CDR2 FQGNSA. This CDR3 contains 14 residues. With V trimmed by 5 bases and J by 8 bases, 6 bases remained unmatched.

The CDR3 DNA is TGTGCCAGCAGTTCGACAGCAACTAATGAAAAACTGTTTTTT. Protein product: CASSSTATNEKLFF. The chain is built from TRBV28 and TRBJ1-4, with TRBD1 as a possible D gene (5 bases). Trimming stripped 4 bases from V and 0 bases from J, with 6 bases between. The CDR3 is 14 residues long. In germline, CDR1 is MDHEN, CDR2 SYDVKM.

The V gene is TRBV7-2, the J gene TRBJ2-3; D uncertain. The CDR3 is 16 residues long. V lost 4 bases and J lost 2, with 16 bases in between. The V gene's germline CDR1 is SGHTA and CDR2 FQGNSA. The CDR3 region is CASSYFLGVTTDTQYF. The CDR3 bases are TGTGCCAGCAGCTACTTCCTCGGAGTTACCACAGATACGCAGTATTTT.

This sequence joins TRBV28 and TRBJ1-2; 7 bases are shared with TRBD1. Germline assignment: CDR1 MDHEN and CDR2 SYDVKM. V shed 10 bases, J shed 5 bases, and the junction held 7 bases outside the gene matches. The CDR3 contains 12 residues. The DNA of the CDR3 is TGTGCCACGGGACAGCGAGAATATGGCTACACCTTC. Translation: CATGQREYGYTF.

This chain connects TRBV28 to TRBJ1-1; D not certain. The CDR3 totals 14 residues. CDR1 MDHEN and CDR2 SYDVKM come from the germline V gene. V lost 4 bases and J 0 bases, leaving 9 bases between the germline ends. In DNA form, the CDR3 reads TGTGCCAGCAGTTACCCCTCCCTGAACACTGAAGCTTTCTTT. As protein: CASSYPSLNTEAFF.

The V call is TRBV4-2, the J call TRBJ2-1, with 11 positions matching TRBD2. This CDR3 is built from 17 residues. The V gene end was trimmed by 4 bases and the J gene end by 5 bases; junction bases not matched to a gene: 10. Germline loops: CDR1 LGHNA, CDR2 YNFKEQ. The CDR3 loop is CASSLTGTSGTDNEQFF. The CDR3 DNA reads as TGTGCCAGCAGCCTTACAGGGACTAGCGGTACGGACAATGAGCAGTTCTTC.

This clone appeared once. This specimen includes other DNA sequences encoding the same CDR3. The genes are TRBV5-1 and TRBJ2-2; 8 positions match TRBD2. The V gene end was trimmed by 4 bases and the J gene end by 5 bases; junction bases not matched to a gene: 7. From germline, CDR1 is SGHRS and CDR2 YFSETQ. This CDR3 has 15 residues. The CDR3 DNA follows: TGCGCCAGCAGCAGCAGCGGGAGCGGTACCGGGGAGCTGTTTTTT. This gives the protein CASSSSGSGTGELFF.